This T cell receptor (beta chain) was identified during a study of control samples from healthy donors and cancer patients. Between the trimmed V and J ends, which lost 6 bases and 8 bases, there was a span of 16 bases. The CDR3 length is 13 residues. Germline CDR1 LGHDT, CDR2 YNNKEL (reference sequence). Clones were read by immunoSEQ multiplex PCR, and TCRdb kept only the in-frame ones, dropping some. The profile covers over 150,000 clones, with about 94% appearing a single time and about 15% taken by the ten largest. The receptor was derived from a man aged 55-75 years with colorectal cancer. The chain uses TRBV3-1 (or the pseudogene TRBV3-2) and TRBJ1-1, with D possibly TRBD1 on 5 matching bases. Sequencing was carried out using PBMCs. For the CDR3, the DNA is TGTGCCAGCAGTGTGAGGGGAAGTTCGGAAGCTTTCTTT. It encodes CASSVRGSSEAFF.